These T cell receptor beta chains were read from a single sample in a study of shared clonotypes between healthy human individuals. The repertoire was sequenced with immunoSEQ multiplex PCR; TCRdb's copy has only in-frame clones and lacks some. The data contain 1.5 million to 2.5 million clones, less than 95% of them singletons. The sample consisted of naive CD8+ T cells sorted from blood. These receptors came from a man between 18 and 29 years old in good health. The CDR3 runs from the conserved cysteine through the conserved F or W. The order of the fields is D gene, V gene, J gene, clone size, CDR3 protein, CDR3 DNA. The D gene is left open where the match is weak. The size entry is marked missing in some rows and otherwise reads once, few, many or a size class.

d_gene: .; v_gene: TRBV6-1; j_gene: TRBJ1-2; abundance: few; CDR3aa: CASSELVAGPYGYTF; CDR3nt: TGTGCCAGCAGTGAACTCGTGGCAGGCCCCTATGGCTACACCTTC
d_gene: .; v_gene: TRBV6-1; j_gene: TRBJ2-5; abundance: once; CDR3aa: CASSEGWFTQYF; CDR3nt: TGTGCCAGCAGTGAAGGGTGGTTTACCCAGTACTTC
d_gene: .; v_gene: TRBV15; j_gene: TRBJ1-2; abundance: .; CDR3aa: CATSTKGPTDGYTF; CDR3nt: TGTGCCACCAGCACGAAAGGACCTACGGATGGCTACACCTTC
d_gene: .; v_gene: TRBV5-8; j_gene: TRBJ2-7; abundance: once; CDR3aa: CATGPLGEQYF; CDR3nt: TGTGCCACAGGCCCCCTGGGGGAGCAGTACTTC
d_gene: .; v_gene: TRBV2; j_gene: TRBJ1-1; abundance: once; CDR3aa: CASSTRMDSPRMNTEAFF; CDR3nt: TGTGCCAGCAGCACCAGGATGGACAGTCCTCGGATGAACACTGAAGCTTTCTTT
d_gene: .; v_gene: TRBV10-3; j_gene: TRBJ1-4; abundance: .; CDR3aa: CAISGGANEKLFF; CDR3nt: TGTGCCATCAGTGGGGGGGCTAATGAAAAACTGTTTTTT
d_gene: .; v_gene: TRBV10-1; j_gene: TRBJ2-1; abundance: once; CDR3aa: CASSDQINEQFF; CDR3nt: TGCGCCAGCAGTGATCAGATAAATGAGCAGTTCTTC
d_gene: TRBD1; v_gene: TRBV7-2; j_gene: TRBJ2-5; abundance: .; CDR3aa: CASNSYRDREETQYF; CDR3nt: TGTGCCAGCAACTCTTATCGGGACAGGGAGGAGACCCAGTACTTC
d_gene: .; v_gene: TRBV7-2; j_gene: TRBJ1-5; abundance: .; CDR3aa: CASSLGANQPQHF; CDR3nt: TGTGCCAGCAGCTTGGGTGCTAATCAGCCCCAGCATTTT
d_gene: .; v_gene: TRBV6-6; j_gene: TRBJ2-5; abundance: .; CDR3aa: CASSSQTGILQETQYF; CDR3nt: TGTGCCAGCAGTTCCCAGACAGGAATACTACAAGAGACCCAGTACTTC
d_gene: TRBD1; v_gene: TRBV20-1; j_gene: TRBJ1-2; abundance: .; CDR3aa: CSALVWTGYTF; CDR3nt: TGCAGTGCCCTAGTGTGGACAGGTTACACCTTC
d_gene: .; v_gene: TRBV27; j_gene: TRBJ2-2; abundance: .; CDR3aa: CASSSQGRYTGELFF; CDR3nt: TGTGCCAGCAGTTCCCAGGGGAGGTACACCGGGGAGCTGTTTTTT
d_gene: TRBD2; v_gene: TRBV6-5; j_gene: TRBJ2-7; abundance: .; CDR3aa: CASSYSGTSGYEQYF; CDR3nt: TGTGCCAGCAGTTATTCTGGGACTAGCGGCTACGAGCAGTACTTC
d_gene: .; v_gene: TRBV18; j_gene: TRBJ1-5; abundance: .; CDR3aa: CASSPEGQPQHF; CDR3nt: TGTGCCAGCTCACCGGAGGGCCAGCCCCAGCATTTT
d_gene: .; v_gene: TRBV27; j_gene: TRBJ1-1; abundance: .; CDR3aa: CASSSLQSHIMNTEAFF; CDR3nt: TGTGCCAGCAGTTCTTTACAGAGTCACATTATGAACACTGAAGCTTTCTTT
d_gene: TRBD1; v_gene: TRBV5-1; j_gene: TRBJ1-1; abundance: .; CDR3aa: CASSSALDRVDMNTEAFF; CDR3nt: TGCGCCAGCAGCTCAGCCCTGGACAGGGTTGACATGAACACTGAAGCTTTCTTT